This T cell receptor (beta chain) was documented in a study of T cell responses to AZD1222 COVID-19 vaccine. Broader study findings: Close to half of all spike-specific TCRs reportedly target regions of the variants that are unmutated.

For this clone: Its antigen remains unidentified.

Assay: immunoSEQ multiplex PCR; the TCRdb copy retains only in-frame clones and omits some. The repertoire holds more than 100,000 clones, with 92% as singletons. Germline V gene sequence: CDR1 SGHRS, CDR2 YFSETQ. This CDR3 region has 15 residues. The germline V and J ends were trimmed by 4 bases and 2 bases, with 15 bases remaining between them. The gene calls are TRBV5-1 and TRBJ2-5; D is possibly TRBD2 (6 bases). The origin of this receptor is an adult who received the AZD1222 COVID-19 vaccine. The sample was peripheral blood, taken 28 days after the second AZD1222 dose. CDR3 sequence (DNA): TGCGCCAGCAGCCCATCGGGACTTTCACAAGAGACCCAGTACTTC. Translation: CASSPSGLSQETQYF.